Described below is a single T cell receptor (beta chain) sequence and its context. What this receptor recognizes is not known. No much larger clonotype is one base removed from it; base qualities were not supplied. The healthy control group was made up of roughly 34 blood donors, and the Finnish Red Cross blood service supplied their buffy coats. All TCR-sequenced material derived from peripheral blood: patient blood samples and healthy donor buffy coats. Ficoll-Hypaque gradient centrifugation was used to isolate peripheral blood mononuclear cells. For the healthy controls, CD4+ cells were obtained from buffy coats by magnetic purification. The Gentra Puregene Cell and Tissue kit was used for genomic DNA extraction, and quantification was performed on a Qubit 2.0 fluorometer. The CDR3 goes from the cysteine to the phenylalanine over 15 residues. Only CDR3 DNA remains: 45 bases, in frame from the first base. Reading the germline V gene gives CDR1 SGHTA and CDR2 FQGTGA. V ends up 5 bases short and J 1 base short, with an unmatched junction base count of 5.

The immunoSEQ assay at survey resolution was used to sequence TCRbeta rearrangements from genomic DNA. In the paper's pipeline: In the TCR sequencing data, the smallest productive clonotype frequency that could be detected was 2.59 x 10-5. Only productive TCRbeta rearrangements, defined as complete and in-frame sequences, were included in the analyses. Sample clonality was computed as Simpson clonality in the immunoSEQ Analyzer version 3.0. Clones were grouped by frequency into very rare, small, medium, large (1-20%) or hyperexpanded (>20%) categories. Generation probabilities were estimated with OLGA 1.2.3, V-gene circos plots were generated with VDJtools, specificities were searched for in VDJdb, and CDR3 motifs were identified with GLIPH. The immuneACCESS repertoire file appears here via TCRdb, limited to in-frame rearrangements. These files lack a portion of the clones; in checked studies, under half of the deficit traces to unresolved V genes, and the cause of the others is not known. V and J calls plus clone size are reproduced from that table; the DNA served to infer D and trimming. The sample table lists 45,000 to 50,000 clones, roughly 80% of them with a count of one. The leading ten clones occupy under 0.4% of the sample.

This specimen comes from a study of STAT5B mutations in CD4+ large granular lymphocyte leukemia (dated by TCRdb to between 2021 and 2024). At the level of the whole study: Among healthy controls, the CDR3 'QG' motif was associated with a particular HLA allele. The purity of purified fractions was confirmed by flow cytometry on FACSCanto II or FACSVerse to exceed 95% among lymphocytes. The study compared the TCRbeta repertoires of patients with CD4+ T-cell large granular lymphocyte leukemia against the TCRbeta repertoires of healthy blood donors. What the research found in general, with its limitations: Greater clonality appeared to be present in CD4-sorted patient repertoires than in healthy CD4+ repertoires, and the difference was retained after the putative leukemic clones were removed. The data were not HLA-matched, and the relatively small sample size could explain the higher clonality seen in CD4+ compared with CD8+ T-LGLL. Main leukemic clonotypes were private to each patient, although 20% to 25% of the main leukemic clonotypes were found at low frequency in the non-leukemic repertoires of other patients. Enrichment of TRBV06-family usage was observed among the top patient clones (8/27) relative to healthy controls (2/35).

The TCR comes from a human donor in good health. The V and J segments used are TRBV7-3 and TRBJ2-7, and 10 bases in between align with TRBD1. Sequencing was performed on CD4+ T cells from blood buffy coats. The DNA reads TGTGCCAGCAGCCGAGGGACAGGGGCGTCCTACGAGCAGTACTTC. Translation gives CASSRGTGASYEQYF.